A single sample gave rise to the 26 T cell receptor beta chains below, sequenced in a study of shared clonotypes between healthy human individuals. This table comes from immunoSEQ multiplex PCR, and its TCRdb copy is limited to in-frame clones, with some not included. The table includes approximately 2.3 million clones, over 90% detected once. Sequenced input: naive CD4+ T cells from PBMCs. The subset is: CD45RA+ positively selected. All receptors come from a man aged 18 to 29 in good health. Some clones in this sample may be carry-over from other donors' samples.

The chain recombines TRBV28 with TRBJ2-3; D perhaps matches TRBD2 (6 bases). Germline CDR1 MDHEN, CDR2 SYDVKM. The CDR3 sequence is 18 residues long. The V end was cut by 2 bases, the J end by 1 base, with 19 bases between. CDR3: CASSLPPRDSGGTDTQYF. DNA of the CDR3: TGTGCCAGCAGTTTACCCCCCCGGGACTCGGGAGGCACAGATACGCAGTATTTT.

The chain carries TRBV28 and TRBJ1-2; TRBD1 matches 9 bases. CDR1 and CDR2 from the germline V gene are MDHEN and SYDVKM. The CDR3 loop spans 16 amino acids. Germline trimming cut 2 bases from V and 7 bases from J; bases unmatched to any gene: 11. The CDR3 is CASSLLIRQGDSGYTF. The CDR3 nucleotides read TGTGCCAGCAGTTTACTCATCAGACAGGGGGATTCTGGCTACACCTTC.

The rearrangement uses TRBV28 and TRBJ1-2; D unresolved. V lost 6 bases and J lost 5, with 16 bases in between. CDR1 is MDHEN, CDR2 SYDVKM, per germline. The CDR3 is made up of 14 amino acids. The CDR3 DNA reads as TGTGCCAGCAGCTACGGCCCCACCGGTTATGGCTACACCTTC. Amino acid sequence: CASSYGPTGYGYTF.

DNA of the CDR3: TGTGCCAGCAGTTACCCCCTGGACATTCAGTACTTC. This translates into CASSYPLDIQYF. The J gene is TRBJ2-4, the V gene TRBV6-6, with no clear D. The CDR3 is 12 amino acids. Trimming removed 2 bases from V and 8 bases from J, with 7 bases in between. Germline lookup yields CDR1 MNHNY and CDR2 SVGAGI (reference sequence).

The chain uses TRBV7-3 and TRBJ2-1; D is possibly TRBD1 (5 bases). CDR1 and CDR2 (germline): SGHTA, FQGTGA. CDR3 length: 17 residues. The V and J ends lost 1 base and 0 bases respectively, with 13 bases between them. The CDR3 loop reads CASSLIPTGASYNEQFF. Here the CDR3 DNA reads TGTGCCAGCAGCTTAATTCCCACTGGGGCCTCCTACAATGAGCAGTTCTTC.

The rearrangement uses TRBV29-1 and TRBJ2-3; D is unclear. Germline-derived CDR1 and CDR2 are SQVTM and ANQGSEA. Between the trimmed V and J ends, which lost 6 bases and 1 base, there was a span of 14 bases. The CDR3 runs 14 residues. CDR3 protein: CSVTPAAGTDTQYF. Written as DNA, the CDR3 is TGCAGCGTGACCCCCGCGGCAGGCACAGATACGCAGTATTTT.

The chain links TRBV19 to TRBJ2-1, with no clear D. Germline CDR1 is LNHDA and CDR2 is SQIVND (reference sequence). V was shortened by 3 bases and J by 6 bases, with 9 bases between the two germline ends. CDR3 length: 13 amino acids. CDR3 region: CASSMFESNEQFF. CDR3 coding DNA: TGTGCCAGTAGTATGTTTGAGTCCAATGAGCAGTTCTTC.

The chain employs TRBV5-1 and TRBJ2-7; 10 bases agree with TRBD2. V lost 2 bases, J lost 4 bases, and 9 bases stayed unmatched. CDR3 length: 16 amino acids. CDR1 SGHRS and CDR2 YFSETQ come from the germline V gene. DNA of the CDR3: TGCGCCAGCAGCTTTTCTAGCGGGAGTATGGGGTACGAGCAGTACTTC. It yields the protein CASSFSSGSMGYEQYF.

This chain connects TRBV7-2 to TRBJ2-6, with TRBD1 matching 7 bases. The CDR3 has 18 amino acids. Germline V gene data show CDR1 as SGHTA and CDR2 as FQGNSA. The J segment lost 2 bases and the V segment lost 0 bases, leaving 7 bases of the junction unmatched. Here the CDR3 DNA reads TGTGCCAGCAGCTTAGCGTTAAAGGGGGCGACTGGGGCCAACGTCCTGACTTTC. Amino acid sequence: CASSLALKGATGANVLTF.

This clone has a single count. CDR3 coding DNA: TGTGCCAGCAGTTCACGGGTCACCGGGGAGCTGTTTTTT. Translation: CASSSRVTGELFF. The chain links TRBV27 to TRBJ2-2, with D unclear. Trimming cost V 4 bases and J 4 bases, with 7 bases left between them. Germline V gives CDR1 MNHEY, CDR2 SMNVEV (reference sequence). CDR3 length: 13 amino acids.

As to this clone: The junction departs from the called germline gene at one end, perhaps through a read error. This chain joins TRBV19 and TRBJ1-4, with 7 positions matching TRBD1. The CDR3 has 12 amino acids. The germline CDR1 and CDR2 sequences are LNHDA and SQIVND (reference sequence). The CDR3 spells CASSLRQGGVHF. The CDR3 bases are TGTGCCAGTAGTCTGAGACAGGGTGGGGTGCATTTT.

The chain couples TRBV2 to TRBJ2-3; 12 nucleotides line up with TRBD2. Germline CDR1 reads SNHLY; CDR2 reads FYNNEI. The CDR3 extends over 17 amino acids. The J segment lost 0 bases and the V segment lost 6 bases, leaving 7 bases of the junction unmatched. The CDR3 sequence: CASRPGTSGFSTDTQYF. In nucleotides, the CDR3 is TGTGCCAGCAGGCCCGGGACTAGCGGGTTTAGCACAGATACGCAGTATTTT.

Turning to this clone: Other DNA sequences of this sample code for an identical CDR3. The V call is TRBV20-1, the J call TRBJ2-3, with D unresolved. Germline V gene data show CDR1 as DFQATT and CDR2 as SNEGSKA (reference sequence). V was pared by 7 bases and J by 9 bases, with 5 bases between. The CDR3 extends over 8 amino acids. For the CDR3, the DNA is TGCAGTGTTGGGACGCAGTATTTT. This encodes CSVGTQYF.

The rearrangement links TRBV7-6 to TRBJ2-2, with 8 bases fitting TRBD1. Germline trimming cut 4 bases from V and 10 bases from J; bases unmatched to any gene: 11. Germline lookup yields CDR1 SGHVS and CDR2 FNYEAQ. The CDR3 spans 15 residues. In DNA form, the CDR3 reads TGTGCCAGCAGCTCCGGGACAGGATCCCCCGAGGAGCTGTTTTTT. This gives the protein CASSSGTGSPEELFF.

As to this clone: Other DNA sequences of this sample code for an identical CDR3. The V call is TRBV28, the J call TRBJ1-1; weak D call: TRBD1 (5 bases). The germline V gene encodes CDR1 MDHEN and CDR2 SYDVKM. CDR3 length: 13 amino acids. V lost 6 bases and J lost 5, with 13 bases in between. The CDR3 DNA follows: TGTGCCAGCAGGCCCCCAGGGCTAACTGAAGCTTTCTTT. It codes for CASRPPGLTEAFF.

This chain links TRBV28 with TRBJ1-4, with D maybe TRBD1 (5 bases). V was cut by 10 bases and J by 3 bases, with 18 bases left in between. The CDR3 is made up of 15 amino acids. The germline CDR1 and CDR2 sequences are MDHEN and SYDVKM. CDR3 loop: CAIRDRIRANEKLFF. CDR3 in DNA: TGTGCCATCCGGGACCGTATTAGGGCTAATGAAAAACTGTTTTTT.

With regard to this clone: The sample has other DNA sequences that encode this CDR3 too. The CDR3 nucleotides are TGTGCCAGCAGCCGGCCTAGCGGAAACACCATATATTTT. Its translation is CASSRPSGNTIYF. The gene calls are TRBV7-9 and TRBJ1-3, with no clear D. The V end lost 5 bases, the J end lost 4 bases, and 9 bases lay between the germline ends. The CDR3 contains 13 residues. Germline values: CDR1 SEHNR, CDR2 FQNEAQ (reference sequence).

The rearrangement joins TRBV18 to TRBJ2-1; D uncertain. V shed 0 bases and J shed 7 bases, with 7 bases lying between them. This CDR3 region has 13 residues. CDR1 KGHSH and CDR2 LQKENI come from the germline V gene. CDR3 bases: TGTGCCAGCTCACCACCGATGGGGAATGAGCAGTTCTTC. The encoded protein is CASSPPMGNEQFF.

The chain uses TRBV7-3 and TRBJ2-1; TRBD1 is a possible D gene (6 bases). The CDR3 runs 16 residues. V was clipped by 2 bases and J by 3 bases, with 14 bases between them. Germline lookup yields CDR1 SGHTA and CDR2 FQGTGA. CDR3 coding DNA: TGTGCCAGCAGCTTATTGGGGCTAGGGGGCTACAATGAGCAGTTCTTC. Its protein product is CASSLLGLGGYNEQFF.

The CDR3 here is CASGHLMEVGHGELFF. The CDR3 bases are TGTGCCAGCGGTCACTTAATGGAAGTGGGGCACGGGGAGCTGTTTTTT. The V call is TRBV27, the J call TRBJ2-2; the D gene is possibly TRBD1 (5 bases). This CDR3 region has 16 residues. Trimming pared 8 bases from V and 7 bases from J, leaving 23 bases between. Germline CDR1 MNHEY, CDR2 SMNVEV (reference sequence).

V and J are TRBV4-3 and TRBJ2-3, with D unresolved. Germline values: CDR1 LGHNA, CDR2 YSLEER. Trimming took off 1 base at V and 3 bases at J, with 8 bases between the two ends. The CDR3 length is 14 residues. Here the CDR3 DNA reads TGCGCCAGCAGCCAAGTCTCCGGGACAGATACGCAGTATTTT. It yields the protein CASSQVSGTDTQYF.

The rearrangement joins TRBV28 to TRBJ2-2; D is perhaps TRBD1 or TRBD2 (5 bases each). Germline V gene data show CDR1 as MDHEN and CDR2 as SYDVKM. The length of the CDR3 is 15 residues. Deletions cut 6 bases from V and 8 bases from J, with 19 bases between. CDR3 amino acids: CASRPPGRSSGELFF. The DNA for the CDR3 is TGTGCCAGCAGACCACCGGGACGCTCGTCGGGGGAGCTGTTTTTT.

J is TRBJ2-3 and V is TRBV30; D is ambiguous. This CDR3 spans 14 amino acids. Trimming removed 1 base at V and 0 bases at J, with 8 bases between. Germline V gene data show CDR1 as GTSNPN and CDR2 as SVGIG (reference sequence). The CDR3 loop is CAWSALTSTDTQYF. DNA for the CDR3: TGTGCCTGGAGTGCCCTCACCAGCACAGATACGCAGTATTTT.

The gene calls are TRBV7-2 and TRBJ2-7; possible D gene TRBD1, 6 bases. There are 14 residues in the CDR3. Germline V gene sequence: CDR1 SGHTA, CDR2 FQGNSA. V was clipped by 1 base and J by 3 bases, with 10 bases between them. CDR3 in DNA: TGTGCCAGCAGCTTAGATGGACAGAGCTACGAGCAGTACTTC. Its protein product is CASSLDGQSYEQYF.

This clone was seen just once. CDR3 in amino acids: CASSDRDFQKTYNEQFF. Written as DNA, the CDR3 is TGTGCCAGCAGTGATCGGGACTTCCAAAAAACTTACAATGAGCAGTTCTTC. This chain joins TRBV28 and TRBJ2-1; perhaps TRBD2 as D (6 bases). Between the trimmed V and J ends, which lost 5 bases and 4 bases, there was a span of 21 bases. Germline-derived CDR1 and CDR2 are MDHEN and SYDVKM. This CDR3 comprises 17 residues.

The chain recombines TRBV27 with TRBJ2-5, with D perhaps TRBD1 (6 bases). The CDR3 is 16 amino acids. Germline V gene lookup returns CDR1 MNHEY and CDR2 SMNVEV (reference sequence). V was trimmed by 6 bases and J by 5 bases, leaving 22 bases between them. The CDR3 loop is CASSRASQGPYETQYF. The CDR3 DNA sequence: TGTGCCAGCAGCCGGGCGAGTCAGGGGCCCTACGAGACCCAGTACTTC.